What follows describes a single T cell receptor (beta chain). These data originate in a study of T cells in localized non-small cell lung cancer. Germline V gives CDR1 SGHNT, CDR2 YYREEE (reference sequence). This CDR3 has 16 residues. The ends lost 0 bases at V and 9 bases at J; junction bases unmatched: 11. Clones were sequenced by immunoSEQ multiplex PCR, and TCRdb holds only the in-frame ones, with some missing. Among some 22,000 clones listed, approximately 84% were seen once. The chain recombines TRBV5-4 with TRBJ2-4, with 8 bases lining up with TRBD1. The source was peripheral blood, collected before any cancer treatment. This clonotype was sampled from a man aged 35 to 69 with stage I lung adenocarcinoma. This chain's CDR3 is CASSLGIDRGSGIQYF. The CDR3 bases are TGTGCCAGCAGCTTGGGGATTGACAGGGGATCAGGCATTCAGTACTTC.